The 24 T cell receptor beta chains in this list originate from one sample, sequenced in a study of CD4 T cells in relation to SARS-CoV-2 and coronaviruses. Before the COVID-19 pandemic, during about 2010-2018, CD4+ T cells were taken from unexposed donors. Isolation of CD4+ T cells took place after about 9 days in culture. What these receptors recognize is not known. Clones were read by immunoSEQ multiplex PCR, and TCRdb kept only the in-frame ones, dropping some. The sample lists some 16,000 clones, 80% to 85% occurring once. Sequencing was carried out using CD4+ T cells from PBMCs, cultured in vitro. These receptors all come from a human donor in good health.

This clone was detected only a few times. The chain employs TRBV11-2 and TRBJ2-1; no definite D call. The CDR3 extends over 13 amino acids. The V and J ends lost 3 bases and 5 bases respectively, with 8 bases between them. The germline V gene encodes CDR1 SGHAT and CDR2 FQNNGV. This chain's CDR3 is CASSFGRNNEQFF. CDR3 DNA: TGTGCCAGCAGCTTTGGACGGAACAATGAGCAGTTCTTC.

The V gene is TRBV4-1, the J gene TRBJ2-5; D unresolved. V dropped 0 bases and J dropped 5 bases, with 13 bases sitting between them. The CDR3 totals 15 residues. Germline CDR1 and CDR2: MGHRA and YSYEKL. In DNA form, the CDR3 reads TGCGCCAGCAGCCAAGATCCGGGCCCCGGGGAGACCCAGTACTTC. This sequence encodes CASSQDPGPGETQYF.

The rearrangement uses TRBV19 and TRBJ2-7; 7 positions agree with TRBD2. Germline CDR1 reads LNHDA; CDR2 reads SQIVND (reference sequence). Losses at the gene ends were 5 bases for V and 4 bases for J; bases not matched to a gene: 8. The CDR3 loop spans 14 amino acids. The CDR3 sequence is CASSWTRGDYEQYF. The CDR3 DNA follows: TGTGCCAGTAGTTGGACCCGGGGGGATTACGAGCAGTACTTC.

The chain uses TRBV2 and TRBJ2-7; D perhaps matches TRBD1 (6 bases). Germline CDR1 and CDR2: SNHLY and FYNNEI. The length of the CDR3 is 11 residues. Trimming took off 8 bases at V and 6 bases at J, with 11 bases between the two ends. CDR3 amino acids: CASELGAEQYF. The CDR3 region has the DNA TGTGCCAGCGAGTTGGGGGCCGAGCAGTACTTC.

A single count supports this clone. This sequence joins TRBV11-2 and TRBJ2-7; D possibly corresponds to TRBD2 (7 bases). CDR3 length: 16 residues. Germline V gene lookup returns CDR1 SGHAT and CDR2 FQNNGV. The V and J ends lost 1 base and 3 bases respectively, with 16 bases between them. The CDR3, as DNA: TGTGCCAGCAGCTTAGGGAGGGGGGGGCGTTACTACGAGCAGTACTTC. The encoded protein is CASSLGRGGRYYEQYF.

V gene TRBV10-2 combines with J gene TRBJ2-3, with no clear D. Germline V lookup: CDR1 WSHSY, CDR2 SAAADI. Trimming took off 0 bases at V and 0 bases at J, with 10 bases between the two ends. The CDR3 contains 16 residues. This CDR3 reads CASSESSQTSTDTQYF. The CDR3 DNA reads TGCGCCAGCAGTGAGTCATCCCAAACTAGCACAGATACGCAGTATTTT.

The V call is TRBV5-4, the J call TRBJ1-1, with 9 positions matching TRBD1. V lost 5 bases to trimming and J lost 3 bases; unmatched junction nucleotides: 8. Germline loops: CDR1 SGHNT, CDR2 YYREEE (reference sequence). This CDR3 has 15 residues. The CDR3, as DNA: TGTGCCAGCAGACTCGGGACAGGGAGGGACACTGAAGCTTTCTTT. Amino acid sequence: CASRLGTGRDTEAFF.

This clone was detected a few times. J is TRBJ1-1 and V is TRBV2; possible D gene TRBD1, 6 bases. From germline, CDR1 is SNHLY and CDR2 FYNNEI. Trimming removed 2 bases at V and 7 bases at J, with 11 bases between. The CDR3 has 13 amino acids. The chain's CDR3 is CASSELQGIEAFF. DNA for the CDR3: TGTGCCAGCAGTGAACTGCAGGGGATTGAAGCTTTCTTT.

CDR3 nucleotide sequence: TGTGCCAGCAGTGAGTGGGCCCGTAATCAGCCCCAGCATTTT. Protein product: CASSEWARNQPQHF. The gene calls are TRBV2 and TRBJ1-5; the D is unclear. CDR1 and CDR2 (germline): SNHLY, FYNNEI. V lost 3 bases to trimming and J lost 4 bases, with 10 bases between them. The length of the CDR3 is 14 residues.

CDR3 DNA sequence: TGTGCCAGCAGCCAAGTAGGACAGGGGTTAAACACTGAAGCTTTCTTT. It encodes CASSQVGQGLNTEAFF. The chain employs TRBV3-1 (or the pseudogene TRBV3-2) and TRBJ1-1; TRBD1 matches at 9 bases. J was trimmed by 2 bases and V by 1 base; bases with no gene match: 5. The CDR3 contains 16 residues. CDR1 is LGHDT, CDR2 YNNKEL, per germline (reference sequence).

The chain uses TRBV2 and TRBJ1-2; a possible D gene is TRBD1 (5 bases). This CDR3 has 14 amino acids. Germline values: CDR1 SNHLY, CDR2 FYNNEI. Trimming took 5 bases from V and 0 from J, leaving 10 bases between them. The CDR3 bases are TGTGCCAGCAGTTCGCAGGGCCCTAACTATGGCTACACCTTC. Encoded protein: CASSSQGPNYGYTF.

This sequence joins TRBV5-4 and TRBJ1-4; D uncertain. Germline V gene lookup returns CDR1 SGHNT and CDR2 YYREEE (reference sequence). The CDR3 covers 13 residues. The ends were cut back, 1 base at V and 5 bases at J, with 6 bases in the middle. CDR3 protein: CASSLLPNEKLFF. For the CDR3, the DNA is TGTGCCAGCAGCTTGCTTCCAAATGAAAAACTGTTTTTT.

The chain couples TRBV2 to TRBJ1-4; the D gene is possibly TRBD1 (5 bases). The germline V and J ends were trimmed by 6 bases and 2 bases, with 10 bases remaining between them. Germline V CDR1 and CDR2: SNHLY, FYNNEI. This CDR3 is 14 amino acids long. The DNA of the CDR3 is TGTGCCAGCAGGGCGGGACGCACTAATGAAAAACTGTTTTTT. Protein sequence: CASRAGRTNEKLFF. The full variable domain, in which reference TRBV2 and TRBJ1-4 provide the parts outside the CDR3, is EPEVTQTPSHQVTQMGQEVILRCVPISNHLYFYWYRQILGQKVEFLVSFYNNEISEKSEIFDDQFSVERPDGSNFTLKIRSTKLEDSAMYFCASRAGRTNEKLFFGSGTQLSVL.

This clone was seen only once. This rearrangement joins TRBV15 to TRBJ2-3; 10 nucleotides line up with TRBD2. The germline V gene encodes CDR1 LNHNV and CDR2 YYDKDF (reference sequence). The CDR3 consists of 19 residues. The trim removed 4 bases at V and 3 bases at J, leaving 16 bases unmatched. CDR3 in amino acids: CATSTGGRPSGSRTDTQYF. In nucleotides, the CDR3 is TGTGCCACCAGCACAGGGGGAAGACCTAGCGGGAGTCGGACAGATACGCAGTATTTT.

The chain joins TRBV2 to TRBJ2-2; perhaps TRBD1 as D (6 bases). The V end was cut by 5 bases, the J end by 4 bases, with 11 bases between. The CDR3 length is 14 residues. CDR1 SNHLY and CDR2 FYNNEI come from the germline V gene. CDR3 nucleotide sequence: TGTGCCAGCAGTCTCACACAGGGCACCGGGGAGCTGTTTTTT. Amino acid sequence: CASSLTQGTGELFF. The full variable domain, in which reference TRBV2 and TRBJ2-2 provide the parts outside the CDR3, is EPEVTQTPSHQVTQMGQEVILRCVPISNHLYFYWYRQILGQKVEFLVSFYNNEISEKSEIFDDQFSVERPDGSNFTLKIRSTKLEDSAMYFCASSLTQGTGELFFGEGSRLTVL.

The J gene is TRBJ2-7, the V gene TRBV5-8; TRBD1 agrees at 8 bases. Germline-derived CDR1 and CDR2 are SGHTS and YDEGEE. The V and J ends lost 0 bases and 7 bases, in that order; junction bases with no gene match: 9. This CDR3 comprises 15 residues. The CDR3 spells CASSLGTGLDREQYF. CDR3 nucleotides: TGTGCCAGCAGCTTGGGGACAGGGCTGGATCGGGAGCAGTACTTC.

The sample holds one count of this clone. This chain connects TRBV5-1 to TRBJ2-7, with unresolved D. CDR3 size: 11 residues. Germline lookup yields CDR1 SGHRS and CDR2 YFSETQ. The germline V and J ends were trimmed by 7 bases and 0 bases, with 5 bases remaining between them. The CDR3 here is CASYNSYEQYF. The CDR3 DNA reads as TGCGCCAGCTATAACTCCTACGAGCAGTACTTC.

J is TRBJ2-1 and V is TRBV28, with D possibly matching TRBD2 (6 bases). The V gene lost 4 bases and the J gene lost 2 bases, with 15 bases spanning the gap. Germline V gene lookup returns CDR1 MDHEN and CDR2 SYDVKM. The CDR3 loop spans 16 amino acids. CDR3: CASSSIAERAYNEQFF. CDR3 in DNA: TGTGCCAGCAGTTCTATAGCGGAACGAGCCTACAATGAGCAGTTCTTC.

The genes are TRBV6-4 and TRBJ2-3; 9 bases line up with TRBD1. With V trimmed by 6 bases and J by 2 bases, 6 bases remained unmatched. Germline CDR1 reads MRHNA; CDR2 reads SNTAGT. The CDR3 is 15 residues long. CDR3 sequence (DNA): TGTGCCAGCAGGAAGGGGACAGGGCCCACAGATACGCAGTATTTT. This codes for CASRKGTGPTDTQYF.

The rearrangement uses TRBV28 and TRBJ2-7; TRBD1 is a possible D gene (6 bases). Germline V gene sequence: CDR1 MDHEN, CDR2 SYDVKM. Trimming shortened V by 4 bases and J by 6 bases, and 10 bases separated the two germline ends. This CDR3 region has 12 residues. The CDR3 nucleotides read TGTGCCAGCAGTTCACAGGGTTTCGAGCAGTACTTC. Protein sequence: CASSSQGFEQYF.

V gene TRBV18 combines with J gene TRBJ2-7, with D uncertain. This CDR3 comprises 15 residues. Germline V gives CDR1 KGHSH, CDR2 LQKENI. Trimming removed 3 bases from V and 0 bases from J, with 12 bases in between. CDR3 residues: CASSPSDGASYEQYF. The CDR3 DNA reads TGTGCCAGCTCACCGTCGGACGGCGCCTCCTACGAGCAGTACTTC.

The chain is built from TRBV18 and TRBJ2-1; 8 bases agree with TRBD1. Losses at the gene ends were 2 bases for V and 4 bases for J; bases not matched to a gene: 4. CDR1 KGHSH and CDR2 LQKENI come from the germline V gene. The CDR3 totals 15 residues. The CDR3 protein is CASSPRTGNYNEQFF. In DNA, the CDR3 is TGTGCCAGCTCACCAAGGACAGGGAATTACAATGAGCAGTTCTTC.

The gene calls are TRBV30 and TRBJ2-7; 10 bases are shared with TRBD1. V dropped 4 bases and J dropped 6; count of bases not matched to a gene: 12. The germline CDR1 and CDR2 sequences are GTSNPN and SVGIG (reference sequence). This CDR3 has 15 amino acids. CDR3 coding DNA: TGTGCCTGGACTACCCTCGGGACAGGGGCTGGCGAGCAGTACTTC. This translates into CAWTTLGTGAGEQYF.

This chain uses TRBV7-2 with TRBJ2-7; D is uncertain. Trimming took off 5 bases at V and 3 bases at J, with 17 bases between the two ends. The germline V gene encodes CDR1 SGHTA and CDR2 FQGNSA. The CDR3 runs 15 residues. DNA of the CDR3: TGTGCCAGCAGCCCTGCGGCGGCAGCCGGCTACGAGCAGTACTTC. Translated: CASSPAAAAGYEQYF. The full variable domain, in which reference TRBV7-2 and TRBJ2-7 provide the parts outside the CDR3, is GAGVSQSPSNKVTEKGKDVELRCDPISGHTALYWYRQSLGQGLEFLIYFQGNSAPDKSGLPSDRFSAERTGGSVSTLTIQRTQQEDSAVYLCASSPAAAAGYEQYFGPGTRLTVT.